There are many counts of the clone carrying this TCR beta chain. This sample is drawn from a study of neurological immune-mediated disorders. TCRdb passed the 5' RACE reads through MiXCR, listing each CDR3 protein once. The sample has approximately 37,000 distinct CDR3 sequences; less than 15% are singletons. Material for sequencing was PBMCs. The TCR originated in a woman in her forties or fifties with HTLV-1-associated myelopathy (HAM/TSP).

CDR3 nucleotide sequence: TGCGCCAGCAGCTTGAGGAGCACAGATACGCAGTATTTT. Translating it yields CASSLRSTDTQYF. The rearrangement joins TRBV5-1 to TRBJ2-3; D remains ambiguous. Germline V lookup: CDR1 SGHRS, CDR2 YFSETQ. V lost 1 base and J lost 0, with 3 bases in between. The CDR3 covers 13 residues.